This T cell receptor beta chain was profiled in a study of immune evolution from preneoplasia to lung adenocarcinoma. The data were produced by immunoSEQ multiplex PCR, yet TCRdb's version contains in-frame clones alone and is incomplete. This table has 20,000 to 25,000 clones, about 71% appearing once. In its sample, this clone was seen once. The V segment lost 6 bases and the J segment 6 bases; nucleotides outside the gene matches: 6. Germline V gives CDR1 LNHDA, CDR2 SQIVND (reference sequence). CDR3 length: 16 amino acids. Nucleic acids came from premalignant or tumor cells enriched by macro-dissection.

J is TRBJ2-2 and V is TRBV19; 14 bases match TRBD2. The sequenced sample was FFPE invasive lung adenocarcinoma tissue. The receptor's source is a person aged 60 to 70 with lung adenocarcinoma. The CDR3 region is CASRNPGLAGAGELFF. The CDR3 DNA follows: TGTGCCAGTAGAAATCCGGGACTAGCGGGAGCCGGGGAGCTGTTTTTT.